A single sample gave rise to the 3 T cell receptor beta chains below, sequenced in a study of blood T cell repertoires in COVID-19. Repertoires were generated with immunoSEQ multiplex PCR, while TCRdb's copy carries only in-frame clones and drops some. The table has around 140,000 clones, about 87% seen once. Sequenced: peripheral blood. These receptor sequences come from a human donor with COVID-19, enrolled during active disease. The donor label of this sample is uncertain.

The chain employs TRBV5-8 and TRBJ1-2; 9 positions match TRBD1. The germline CDR1 and CDR2 sequences are SGHTS and YDEGEE. This CDR3 has 16 residues. V gave up 1 base and J gave up 4 bases; unmatched junction bases: 8. CDR3 nucleotides: TGTGCCAGCAGCTTGTTCCCCCGACAGGGGGTCTATGGCTACACCTTC. Encoded protein: CASSLFPRQGVYGYTF.

This clone has more than one count but fewer than ten. The chain has TRBV7-9 and TRBJ2-5, with 9 bases fitting TRBD1. CDR3 size: 16 residues. The germline V gene encodes CDR1 SEHNR and CDR2 FQNEAQ (reference sequence). Losses at the gene ends were 5 bases for V and 5 bases for J; bases not matched to a gene: 12. CDR3 sequence: CASSGPGTGPWETQYF. The CDR3 nucleotides read TGTGCCAGCAGCGGTCCCGGGACAGGGCCCTGGGAGACCCAGTACTTC.

The J gene is TRBJ1-1, the V gene TRBV1. TRBV1 is flagged as a pseudogene. This CDR3 spans 16 amino acids. CDR3 residues: CTSSLGKQDGGTEAFF. The CDR3 nucleotides are TGCACCAGCAGCCTAGGCAAACAGGACGGGGGGACTGAAGCTTTCTTT.